This TCR beta chain was found in a study of OX40 agonist ivuxolimab in advanced cancers. CDR1 and CDR2 (germline): SNHLY, FYNNEI. The V segment lost 6 bases and the J segment 6 bases; nucleotides outside the gene matches: 8. This CDR3 has 16 amino acids. This clone turned up a few times. Autoimmune disease history or systemic immunosuppression disqualified patients. Data came from immunoSEQ multiplex PCR; TCRdb stores just in-frame clones and leaves some out. This sample has around 68,000 clones, with around 86% found just once. The sequence was collected from an adult with an advanced solid tumor such as melanoma, head and neck, liver or kidney cancer. Specimen: CD4+ or CD8+ T cells sorted from blood, collected in a trial of the OX40 agonist ivuxolimab. The chain carries TRBV2 and TRBJ2-7; TRBD2 matches at 16 bases. CDR3 loop: CASRTGTSGRAGEQYF. The CDR3 DNA is TGTGCCAGCAGAACCGGGACTAGCGGGAGGGCCGGCGAGCAGTACTTC.